These T cell receptor beta chains were read from a single sample in a study of shared clonotypes between healthy human individuals. The table came from immunoSEQ multiplex PCR; TCRdb's copy has only in-frame clones and leaves some out. The sample shows about 610,000 clones, 96% of them seen only once. Sequenced material: naive CD8+ T cells sorted from blood. Receptor source: a woman aged 30 to 39 in good health. CDR3s include the opening cysteine and the closing phenylalanine or tryptophan. The D gene is left open where the match is weak. Expanded clones are given a class, and other clones once, few, many or no size at all.

TRBJ2-5	.	.	TRBV7-3	TGTGCCAGCAGCTTAATACCCGGGGACCAAGAGACCCAGTACTTC	CASSLIPGDQETQYF
TRBJ2-1	.	TRBD1	TRBV5-6	TGTGCCAGCAGCGGGGGGACAGGGGTTTACAATGAGCAGTTCTTC	CASSGGTGVYNEQFF
TRBJ2-1	.	.	TRBV4-1	TGCGCCAGCAGCCAAGCTAGAAGCTCCTACAATGAGCAGTTCTTC	CASSQARSSYNEQFF
TRBJ1-2	.	.	TRBV5-8	TGTGCCAGCACCTATGGCTACACCTTC	CASTYGYTF
TRBJ2-5	.	.	TRBV27	TGTGCCAGCCGAAACGGCTTCCAAGAGACCCAGTACTTC	CASRNGFQETQYF
TRBJ2-2	.	TRBD2	TRBV6-1	TGTGCCAGCAGTGAATCTTTTCTCTCTAGCGGGAGGGTGTACACCGGGGAGCTGTTTTTT	CASSESFLSSGRVYTGELFF
TRBJ2-7	.	.	TRBV6-1	TGTGCCAGCAGCCAGGGCCCGGGAACTTCGGACGAGCAGTACTTC	CASSQGPGTSDEQYF
TRBJ1-1	.	.	TRBV28	TGTGCCAGCAGCCAAAACAGGGATTCGAACACTGAAGCTTTCTTT	CASSQNRDSNTEAFF
TRBJ2-7	.	TRBD2	TRBV5-1	TGCGCCAGCAGCTTCGAGCGGGAGGGCCTTCTCCACGAGCAGTACTTC	CASSFEREGLLHEQYF
TRBJ2-5	.	.	TRBV19	TGTGCCAGTAGTATGGGTCGCAGAGAAGAGACCCAGTACTTC	CASSMGRREETQYF
TRBJ2-1	.	.	TRBV4-1	TGCGCCAGCAGCCAAGCGTGGATTTCTTTTCACGGTCCCTACAATGAGCAGTTCTTC	CASSQAWISFHGPYNEQFF
TRBJ2-1	.	TRBD2	TRBV4-1	TGCGCCAGCTCCTTACTAGCGGGATTTAGGAATGAGCAGTTCTTC	CASSLLAGFRNEQFF
TRBJ2-7	.	.	TRBV21-1	TGTGCCAGCAGCAAAGTAGCGGAGCCTACCTACGAGCAGTACTTC	CASSKVAEPTYEQYF
TRBJ2-1	.	TRBD2	TRBV14	TGTGCCAGCAGCCACACAACTAGCGGGAGCTCCTACAATGAGCAGTTCTTC	CASSHTTSGSSYNEQFF
TRBJ1-1	few	.	TRBV7-9	TGTGCCAGCAGCCCCGGCCAAGTTAAAGGAGCTTTCTTT	CASSPGQVKGAFF
TRBJ2-7	.	.	TRBV6-5	TGTGCCAGCAGTTACTCTTCGGGGCAGAGATCCTACGAGCAGTACTTC	CASSYSSGQRSYEQYF
TRBJ1-1	.	.	TRBV2	TGTGCCAGCAGTGGAACTCTGGAGGACTTCTTT	CASSGTLEDFF
TRBJ2-7	.	.	TRBV29-1	TGCAGCGTTGAAGATGTCACCGGAGGCTCCTACGAGCAGTACTTC	CSVEDVTGGSYEQYF
TRBJ2-7	.	TRBD1	TRBV7-9	TGTGCCAGCAGCCCATCGACAGGGCGCTCCTACGAGCAGTACTTC	CASSPSTGRSYEQYF
TRBJ1-5	.	.	TRBV9	TGTGCCAGCAGCGCCGGGGATAGCAATCAGCCCCAGCATTTT	CASSAGDSNQPQHF
TRBJ1-1	.	TRBD1	TRBV7-9	TGTGCCAGCAGCATCGGGACAGGGAGGCCAACTGAAGCTTTCTTT	CASSIGTGRPTEAFF
TRBJ2-3	.	.	TRBV5-3	TGTGCCAGAAGCTTGGGCCTTTCTAGCACAGATACGCAGTATTTT	CARSLGLSSTDTQYF
TRBJ2-3	.	TRBD2	TRBV5-8	TGTGCCAGCAGTTCCGGGACTACCAGCACAGATACGCAGTATTTT	CASSSGTTSTDTQYF
TRBJ2-5	once	.	TRBV25-1	TGTGCCAGCAGTGCCGACTTACAAGAGACCCAGTACTTC	CASSADLQETQYF
TRBJ2-3	.	TRBD2	TRBV27	TGTGCCAGCAGTTTTTCTAGCGGGAGCTCAGATACGCAGTATTTT	CASSFSSGSSDTQYF
TRBJ2-2	.	.	TRBV6-5	TGTGCCAGCAGTTTTATCGTCGCGAACACCGGGGAGCTGTTTTTT	CASSFIVANTGELFF
TRBJ2-2	once	.	TRBV25-1	TGTGCCAGCAGTGGGAGCTCCAGGGCCCGGGAGCTGTTTTTT	CASSGSSRARELFF
TRBJ1-1	.	.	TRBV27	TGTGCCAGCACCCCTGCGCCAGGAAGGACTGAAGCTTTCTTT	CASTPAPGRTEAFF
TRBJ2-7	.	.	TRBV19	TGTGCCAGTAGTCGAGGGGGCTCCTACGAGCAGTACTTC	CASSRGGSYEQYF
TRBJ1-2	.	.	TRBV5-6	TGTGCCAGCAGCCTATCGCCCTTAGCTAACTATGGCTACACCTTC	CASSLSPLANYGYTF
TRBJ1-1	once	.	TRBV7-8	TGTGCCAGCACACCTAACGCCCTCCCTATGAACACTGAAGCTTTCTTT	CASTPNALPMNTEAFF
TRBJ2-3	.	.	TRBV27	TGTGCCACCCAGCTGAGTCCCGGATCGGGCACAGATACGCAGTATTTT	CATQLSPGSGTDTQYF
TRBJ1-2	.	TRBD1	TRBV6-6	TGTGCCAGCAGTACGGACAGGGTCTATGGCTACACCTTC	CASSTDRVYGYTF
TRBJ2-5	.	TRBD2	TRBV9	TGTGCCAGCAGCGTGGGACTAGCGGGAGGGTACCAAGAGACCCAGTACTTC	CASSVGLAGGYQETQYF
TRBJ2-7	.	.	TRBV27	TGTGCCAGCAGTGAAGGTTACGGACCCCACGAGCAGTACTTC	CASSEGYGPHEQYF
TRBJ2-1	.	.	TRBV5-1	TGCGCCAGCAGCCCCGGAGACCTTACCAATGAGCAGTTCTTC	CASSPGDLTNEQFF
TRBJ1-2	.	TRBD1	TRBV28	TGTGCCAGCAGTCTGGGACAGGGATTTGGCTATGGCTACACCTTC	CASSLGQGFGYGYTF
TRBJ2-1	.	.	TRBV29-1	TGCAGCGTTGAAGTAGACTCCAATGAGCAGTTCTTC	CSVEVDSNEQFF
TRBJ2-7	.	.	TRBV29-1	TGCAGCGTTGAAGAGAGGGAGAGTGGGGCCTCCTACGAGCAGTACTTC	CSVEERESGASYEQYF
TRBJ2-1	.	TRBD2	TRBV28	TGTGCCAGCACCCTTAGCGGGAGCCATGAGCAGTTCTTC	CASTLSGSHEQFF
TRBJ2-1	once	TRBD2	TRBV19	TGTGCCAGTAGTATCCCGGGACTAGCGCGGTCCTACAATGAGCAGTTCTTC	CASSIPGLARSYNEQFF
TRBJ1-1	.	.	TRBV19	TGTGCCAGTAGTATCCAGGGGATGAACACTGAAGCTTTCTTT	CASSIQGMNTEAFF
TRBJ2-7	.	TRBD2	TRBV7-9	TGTGCCAGCAGCTCGACTAGCGGCTACGAGCAGTACTTC	CASSSTSGYEQYF
TRBJ2-1	.	.	TRBV27	TGTGCCAGCAGTTTAAGAGGGGGAAACCCCCGGGGACCCAATGAGCAGTTCTTC	CASSLRGGNPRGPNEQFF
TRBJ2-7	.	.	TRBV7-6	TGTGCCAGCAGCTTAGAGCTCTCCTACGAGCAGTACTTC	CASSLELSYEQYF
TRBJ1-5	.	.	TRBV6-1	TGTGCCAGCAGGTCCTCGGGTTTTGACAATCAGCCCCAGCATTTT	CASRSSGFDNQPQHF